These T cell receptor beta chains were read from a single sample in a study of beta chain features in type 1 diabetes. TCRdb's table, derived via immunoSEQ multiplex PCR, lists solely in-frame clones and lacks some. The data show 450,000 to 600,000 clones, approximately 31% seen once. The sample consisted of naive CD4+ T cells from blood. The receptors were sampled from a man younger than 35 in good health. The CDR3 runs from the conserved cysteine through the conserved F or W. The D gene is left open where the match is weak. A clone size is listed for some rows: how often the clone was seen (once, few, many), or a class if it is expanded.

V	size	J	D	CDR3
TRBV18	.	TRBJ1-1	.	CASSPGGIEAEAFF
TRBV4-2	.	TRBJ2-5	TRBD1	CASSLTGPQETQYF
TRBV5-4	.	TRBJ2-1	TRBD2	CASSFAGDSYNEQFF
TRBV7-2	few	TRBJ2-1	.	CASSLETRVRDEQFF
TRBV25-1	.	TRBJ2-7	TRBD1	CASSARSGTGRYEQYF
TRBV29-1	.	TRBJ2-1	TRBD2	CSVFTGLAGPNEQFF
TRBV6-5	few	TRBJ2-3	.	CASSRETSTDTQYF
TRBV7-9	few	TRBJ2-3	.	CASSLVTSFADTQYF
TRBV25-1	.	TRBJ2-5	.	CASSGAYQETQYF
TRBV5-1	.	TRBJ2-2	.	CASSLLAQNTGELFF
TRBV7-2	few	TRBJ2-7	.	CASSPQVRGGEQYF
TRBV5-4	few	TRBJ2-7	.	CASRPGTRRREQYF
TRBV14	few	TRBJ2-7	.	CASSRLESSYEQYF
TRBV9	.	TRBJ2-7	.	CASSVGQGAYEQYF
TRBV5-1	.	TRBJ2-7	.	CASSSLYEQYF
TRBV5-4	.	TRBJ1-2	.	CASSLIGMRYGYTF
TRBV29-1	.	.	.	CSVLFERSSYEQYF
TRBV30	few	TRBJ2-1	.	CAWNVGPGARQFF
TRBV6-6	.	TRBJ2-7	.	CASRHSLPGEQYF
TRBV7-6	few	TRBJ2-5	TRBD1	CASSARQGRETQYF
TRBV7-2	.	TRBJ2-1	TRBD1	CASTRTGSPGDEQFF
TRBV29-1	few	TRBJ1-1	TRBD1	CSAGWTGSSEAFF
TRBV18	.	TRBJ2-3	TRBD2	CASSQGLAASTDTQYF
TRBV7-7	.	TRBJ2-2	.	CASSFGPNTGELFF
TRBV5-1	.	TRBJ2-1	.	CASSLPIGDEQFF
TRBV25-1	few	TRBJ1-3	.	CASSDPRTDGNTIYF
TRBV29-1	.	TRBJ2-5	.	CSVSQGDETQYF
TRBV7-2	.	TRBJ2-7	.	CASSTRLDYSSYEQYF
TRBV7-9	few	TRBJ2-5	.	CASSLEFGVRETQYF
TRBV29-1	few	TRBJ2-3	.	CSAGEDTQYF
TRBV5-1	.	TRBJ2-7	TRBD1	CASSFLDRGSYEQYF
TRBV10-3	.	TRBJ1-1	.	CAIIKDQDDTEAFF
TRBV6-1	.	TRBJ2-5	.	CASSEGWDTAQYF
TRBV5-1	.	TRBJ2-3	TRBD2	CASSLGLAGSIDTQYF
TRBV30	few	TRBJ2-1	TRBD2	CAWKRLAGGYNEQFF
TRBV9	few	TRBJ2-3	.	CASSPGTVSADTQYF
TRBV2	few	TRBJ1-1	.	CASSERAGKTEAFF
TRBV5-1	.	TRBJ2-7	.	CASSVDYYEQYF
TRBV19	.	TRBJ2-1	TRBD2	CASSLRTSGTTYNEQFF
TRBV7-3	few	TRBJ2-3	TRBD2	CASTLAGVGDTQYF
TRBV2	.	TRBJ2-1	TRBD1	CARDRGFSNEQFF
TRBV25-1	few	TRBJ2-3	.	CASRYAGSTDTQYF
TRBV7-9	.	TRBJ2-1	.	CASSPGLPPFF
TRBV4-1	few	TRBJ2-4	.	CASSQGGTLSNIQYF
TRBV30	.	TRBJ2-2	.	CAWSVGRVITGELFF
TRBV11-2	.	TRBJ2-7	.	CASSLVYEQYF
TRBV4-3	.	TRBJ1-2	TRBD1	CASSLETGNYGYTF
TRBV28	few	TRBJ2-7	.	CASSLLGPGAGQYF
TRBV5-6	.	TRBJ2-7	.	CASARISTYEQYF
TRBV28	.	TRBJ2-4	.	CASVTSLAKNIQYF
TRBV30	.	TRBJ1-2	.	CAWSVLSRGGYTF
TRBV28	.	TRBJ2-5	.	CASSFAGAGKETQYF
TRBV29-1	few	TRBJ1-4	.	CSVGSTDGGTLEKLFF
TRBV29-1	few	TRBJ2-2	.	CSVTVTGNTGELFF
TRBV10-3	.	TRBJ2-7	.	CAISESREDEQYF
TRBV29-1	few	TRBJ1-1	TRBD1	CSIRDSDTEAFF
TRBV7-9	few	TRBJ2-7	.	CASSPGTLLGEQYF